Detailed here is one T cell receptor beta chain. Cohort 3 recovered donors had two negative PCRs, clearance, or symptom resolution. This record belongs to a study of blood T cell repertoires in COVID-19. About the research overall: Collection of acute and convalescent COVID-19 samples took place in the United States, Italy and Spain.

Profiling relied on immunoSEQ multiplex PCR, and the TCRdb table lists in-frame clones only, not all of them. The sample contains about 200,000 clones, 65% to 85% of which appear only once. Per the germline V gene, CDR1 is LGHDT and CDR2 is YNNKEL (reference sequence). Trimming stripped 2 bases from V and 0 bases from J, with 8 bases between. The CDR3 is 16 residues long. Sequences were obtained from PBMCs or T cells enriched from blood (not recorded which). This chain links TRBV3-1 (or the pseudogene TRBV3-2) with TRBJ1-6; D remains unclear. This TCR was recovered from a middle-aged man who had recovered from COVID-19. CDR3 sequence: CASSQHASSYNSPLHF. The CDR3 region has the DNA TGTGCCAGCAGCCAACATGCGAGCTCCTATAATTCACCCCTCCACTTT.